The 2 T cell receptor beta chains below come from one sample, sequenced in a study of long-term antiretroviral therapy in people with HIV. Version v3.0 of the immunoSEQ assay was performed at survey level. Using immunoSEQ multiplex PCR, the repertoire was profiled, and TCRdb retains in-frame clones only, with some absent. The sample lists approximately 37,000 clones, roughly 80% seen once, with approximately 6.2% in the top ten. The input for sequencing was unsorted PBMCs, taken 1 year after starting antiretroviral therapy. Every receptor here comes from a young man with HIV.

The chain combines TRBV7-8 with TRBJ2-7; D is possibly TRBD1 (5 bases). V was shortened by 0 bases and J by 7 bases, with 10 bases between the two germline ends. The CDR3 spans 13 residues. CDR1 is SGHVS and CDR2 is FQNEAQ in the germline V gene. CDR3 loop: CASSLAQGREQYF. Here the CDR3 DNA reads TGTGCCAGCAGCTTAGCTCAGGGAAGAGAGCAGTACTTC.

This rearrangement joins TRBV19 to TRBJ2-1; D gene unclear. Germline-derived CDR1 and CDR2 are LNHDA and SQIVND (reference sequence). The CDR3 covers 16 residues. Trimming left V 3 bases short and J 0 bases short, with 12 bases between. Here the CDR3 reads CASSMGYSVSYNEQFF. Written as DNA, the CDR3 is TGTGCCAGTAGTATGGGTTATTCGGTCTCCTACAATGAGCAGTTCTTC.